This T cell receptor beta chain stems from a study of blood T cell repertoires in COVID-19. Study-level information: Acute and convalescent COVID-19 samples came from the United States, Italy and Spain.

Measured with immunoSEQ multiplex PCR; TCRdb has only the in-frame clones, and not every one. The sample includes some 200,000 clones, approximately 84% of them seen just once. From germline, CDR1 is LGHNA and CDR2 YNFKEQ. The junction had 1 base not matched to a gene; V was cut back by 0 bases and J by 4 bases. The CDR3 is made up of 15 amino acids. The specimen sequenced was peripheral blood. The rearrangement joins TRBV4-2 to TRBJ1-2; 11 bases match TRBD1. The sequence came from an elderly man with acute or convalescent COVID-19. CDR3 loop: CASSQEGQGVYGYTF. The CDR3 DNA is TGTGCCAGCAGCCAAGAGGGACAGGGGGTCTATGGCTACACCTTC.